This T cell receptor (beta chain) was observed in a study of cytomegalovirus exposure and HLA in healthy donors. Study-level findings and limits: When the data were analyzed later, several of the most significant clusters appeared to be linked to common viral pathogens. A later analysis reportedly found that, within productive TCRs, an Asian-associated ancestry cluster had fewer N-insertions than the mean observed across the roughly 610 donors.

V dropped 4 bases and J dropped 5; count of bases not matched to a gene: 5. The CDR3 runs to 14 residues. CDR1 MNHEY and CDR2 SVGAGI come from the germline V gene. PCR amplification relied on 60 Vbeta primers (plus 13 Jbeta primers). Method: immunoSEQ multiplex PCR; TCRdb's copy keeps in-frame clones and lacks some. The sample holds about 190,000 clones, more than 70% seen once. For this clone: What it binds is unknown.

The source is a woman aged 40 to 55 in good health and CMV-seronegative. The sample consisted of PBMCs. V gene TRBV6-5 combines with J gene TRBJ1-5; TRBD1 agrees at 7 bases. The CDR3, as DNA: TGTGCCAGCAGTTCCAGACAGGGTTATCAGCCCCAGCATTTT. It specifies CASSSRQGYQPQHF.